The entry below describes one TCR beta chain. How the authors handled the data: How many nucleated cells were present was estimated from reference gene primer amplification. Sequenced by immunoSEQ multiplex PCR; TCRdb stores in-frame clones only, minus some. The V and J calls and clone size are taken from that table; D and trimming were inferred from the DNA. The data contain about 140,000 clones, over 60% of them singletons. This CDR3 comprises 14 residues. V shed 11 bases and J shed 7 bases, with 18 bases lying between them. The germline CDR1 and CDR2 sequences are SNHLY and FYNNEI. This entry is derived from a study of blood T cell repertoires in COVID-19. In the study overall: There were acute and convalescent COVID-19 samples, and they came from the United States, Italy and Spain. T cells, B-cell-depleted T cells, or PBMCs provided the cDNA or gDNA that served as material.

Sequencing used peripheral blood. The receptor was derived from a woman in her 50s with active or convalescent COVID-19. J is TRBJ1-6 and V is TRBV2, with a tentative D call TRBD1 (6 bases). CDR3 protein: CARRGGAGNSPLHF. The CDR3 region has the DNA TGTGCCCGAAGGGGGGGCGCGGGCAATTCACCCCTCCACTTT.